These 21 T cell receptor beta chains were all obtained from the same sample, sequenced in a study of spatial heterogeneity in lung cancer. Which antigens these TCRs recognize remains unknown. TCRdb used MiXCR to reprocess the 5' RACE reads, holding one entry per CDR3 protein. Of 6,800 or so distinct CDR3 sequences in the sample, 6.5% to 8% are singletons; the top ten hold 9.5% to 15%. Study-wide findings and caveats: Intratumoral expanded alpha and beta TCR counts were found to track tumor mutation counts.

The time point was: sample taken at primary tumor resection. Sequenced here: lung tumor tissue, sampled at surgery. The origin of the receptors is a male donor with early-stage non-small cell lung cancer.

This clonotype is judged medium-sized (0.01 to 0.1%). The chain employs TRBV19 and TRBJ1-5; 11 bases are a match to TRBD1. The CDR3 spans 19 residues. CDR1 is LNHDA, CDR2 SQIVND, per germline (reference sequence). After removal of 3 bases from V and 2 bases from J, the junction contained 12 bases not matched to a gene. CDR3: CASSIWWDRGFRGNQPQHF. CDR3 DNA: TGTGCCAGTAGTATTTGGTGGGACAGGGGGTTCAGGGGCAATCAGCCCCAGCATTTT.

This clonotype was counted at least ten times. The V and J genes are TRBV29-1 and TRBJ1-4; 8 nucleotides align to TRBD1. The CDR3 has 14 amino acids. Germline loops: CDR1 SQVTM, CDR2 ANQGSEA. V dropped 4 bases and J dropped 0; count of bases not matched to a gene: 1. CDR3 loop: CSVADRATNEKLFF. CDR3 nucleotides: TGCAGCGTTGCGGACAGGGCAACTAATGAAAAACTGTTTTTT.

This clonotype is termed medium-sized. The chain has TRBV6-2 or TRBV6-3 and TRBJ1-1; maybe TRBD1 (5 bases). The CDR3 loop spans 15 amino acids. Looked up from germline, CDR1 is MNHEY and CDR2 is SVGEGT. V lost 6 bases and J lost 4, with 18 bases in between. The CDR3 sequence is CASSPPTMGRTEAFF. For the CDR3, the DNA is TGTGCCAGCAGCCCACCGACCATGGGGCGCACTGAAGCTTTCTTT.

Ten or more counts support this clonotype. This sequence joins TRBV19 and TRBJ2-5; 7 bases fit TRBD2. The V gene's germline CDR1 is LNHDA and CDR2 SQIVND (reference sequence). V shed 4 bases and J 3 bases; nucleotides not matched to a gene: 8. The CDR3 has 15 amino acids. Written as DNA, the CDR3 is TGTGCCAGTAGTAAAGGACTGCTAGCGGAAGAGACCCAGTACTTC. Protein sequence: CASSKGLLAEETQYF.

This clonotype was counted at least ten times. This chain joins TRBV7-2 and TRBJ1-1, with D maybe TRBD1 (6 bases). This CDR3 spans 14 amino acids. With 10 bases removed from V and 0 bases from J, the gap between germline ends came to 15 bases. The germline gives CDR1 SGHTA, CDR2 FQGNSA. CDR3 DNA sequence: TGTGCCACTGGGACACTCACTATGAACACTGAAGCTTTCTTT. It encodes CATGTLTMNTEAFF.

This clonotype is labeled medium-sized. The J gene is TRBJ1-3, the V gene TRBV6-1; 10 nucleotides match TRBD1. The CDR3 consists of 14 residues. V dropped 5 bases and J dropped 4; count of bases not matched to a gene: 2. Germline CDR1 reads MNHNS; CDR2 reads SASEGT. CDR3 DNA sequence: TGTGCCAGCAGTCGGGACAGGGGCGGAAACACCATATATTTT. This sequence encodes CASSRDRGGNTIYF.

This clonotype is termed medium-sized. CDR3 sequence (DNA): TGTGCCAGCAGCCGAGGAGGCGGGGGACCGATCTACAATGAGCAGTTCTTC. Translation: CASSRGGGGPIYNEQFF. The rearrangement joins TRBV7-9 to TRBJ2-1, with 7 bases matching TRBD2. Germline loops: CDR1 SEHNR, CDR2 FQNEAQ (reference sequence). The CDR3 spans 17 residues. Trimming took 5 bases from V and 3 from J; bases not matched to a gene: 13.

This clonotype is deemed medium-sized. The chain employs TRBV7-2 and TRBJ2-3; D might be TRBD1 or TRBD2, each matching 6 bases. This CDR3 has 18 residues. From germline, CDR1 is SGHTA and CDR2 FQGNSA. V was cut by 1 base and J by 3 bases, with 20 bases left in between. CDR3 sequence: CASSLGVGGGFKTDTQYF. As DNA, the CDR3 is TGTGCCAGCAGCTTAGGCGTAGGAGGGGGATTTAAAACAGATACGCAGTATTTT.

This clonotype occurred many times. The chain couples TRBV24-1 to TRBJ2-1; maybe TRBD2 (6 bases). Deletions cut 4 bases from V and 10 bases from J, with 10 bases between. Germline V gives CDR1 KGHDR, CDR2 SFDVKD. This CDR3 is 12 amino acids long. The CDR3 protein is CATSEPSEEQFF. Here the CDR3 DNA reads TGTGCCACCAGTGAGCCTAGCGAGGAGCAGTTCTTC.

This clonotype was observed at least ten times. The chain carries TRBV4-3 and TRBJ2-1; 12 bases fit TRBD2. CDR3 length equals 16 residues. V lost 0 bases to trimming and J lost 8 bases; unmatched junction nucleotides: 5. The germline V gene has CDR1 LGHNA and CDR2 YSLEER. CDR3 sequence: CASSQEASGGAYEQFF. CDR3 DNA: TGCGCCAGCAGCCAAGAAGCTAGCGGGGGGGCCTATGAGCAGTTCTTC.

By proportion, this clonotype is medium-sized. The V and J genes are TRBV2 and TRBJ2-7, with TRBD1 identical over 10 bases. Germline V gives CDR1 SNHLY, CDR2 FYNNEI. The J segment lost 5 bases and the V segment lost 9 bases, leaving 13 bases of the junction unmatched. The CDR3 is 15 residues long. In DNA, the CDR3 is TGTGCCAGTGGGGACGACAGGGGGCTGACCAACGAGCAGTACTTC. This codes for CASGDDRGLTNEQYF. Full variable domain (missing parts from reference TRBV2 and TRBJ2-7): EPEVTQTPSHQVTQMGQEVILRCVPISNHLYFYWYRQILGQKVEFLVSFYNNEISEKSEIFDDQFSVERPDGSNFTLKIRSTKLEDSAMYFCASGDDRGLTNEQYFGPGTRLTVT.

This clonotype was detected many times. The genes are TRBV20-1 and TRBJ2-3, with 8 bases identical to TRBD2. Trimming took 5 bases from V and 10 from J; bases not matched to a gene: 5. The CDR3 loop spans 11 amino acids. Per germline, CDR1 DFQATT and CDR2 SNEGSKA (reference sequence). CDR3 protein: CSAEGLGPQYF. The CDR3 nucleotides are TGCAGTGCTGAGGGACTAGGGCCGCAGTATTTT.

By its share, this clonotype is medium-sized (0.01 to 0.1%). The V gene is TRBV5-1, the J gene TRBJ1-2; D is undetermined. This CDR3 comprises 13 residues. Germline values: CDR1 SGHRS, CDR2 YFSETQ. V lost 0 bases and J lost 1, with 4 bases in between. The CDR3 bases are TGCGCCAGCAGCTTGGACAGTAACTATGGCTACACCTTC. Translating gives CASSLDSNYGYTF. The full variable domain, rest sourced from reference TRBV5-1 and TRBJ1-2, is KAGVTQTPRYLIKTRGQQVTLSCSPISGHRSVSWYQQTPGQGLQFLFEYFSETQRNKGNFPGRFSGRQFSNSRSEMNVSTLELGDSALYLCASSLDSNYGYTFGSGTRLTVV.

This clonotype appeared once. The chain combines TRBV27 with TRBJ2-7, with 10 bases matching TRBD2. After removal of 6 bases from V and 2 bases from J, the junction contained 4 bases not matched to a gene. Germline CDR1 reads MNHEY; CDR2 reads SMNVEV (reference sequence). The CDR3 loop spans 14 amino acids. CDR3 region: CASSKREGPYEQYF. CDR3 in DNA: TGTGCCAGCAGCAAGCGGGAGGGCCCCTACGAGCAGTACTTC.

This clonotype was seen at least ten times. The V call is TRBV27, the J call TRBJ1-2; a weak D match, TRBD1 (5 bases). Germline V gene data show CDR1 as MNHEY and CDR2 as SMNVEV (reference sequence). Trimming took off 6 bases at V and 0 bases at J, with 23 bases between the two ends. The CDR3 is made up of 18 amino acids. CDR3 loop: CASRSPSAQGSSNYGYTF. The DNA of the CDR3 is TGTGCCAGCAGATCTCCCTCAGCCCAGGGCAGCTCTAACTATGGCTACACCTTC.

By frequency in the sample, this clonotype is medium-sized. This chain links TRBV5-1 with TRBJ1-4; possible D gene TRBD1, 5 bases. The germline V and J ends were trimmed by 6 bases and 8 bases, with 17 bases remaining between them. Germline V gene data show CDR1 as SGHRS and CDR2 as YFSETQ. The CDR3 loop spans 14 amino acids. This CDR3 is CASTSGTGGEKLFF. The DNA of the CDR3 is TGCGCCAGCACTTCCGGGACGGGAGGAGAAAAACTGTTTTTT.

This clonotype was seen at least ten times. V and J are TRBV6-1 and TRBJ1-4; TRBD1 is a possible D gene (5 bases). V was trimmed by 1 base and J by 8 bases, leaving 11 bases between them. CDR1 MNHNS and CDR2 SASEGT come from the germline V gene. This CDR3 has 14 residues. CDR3 sequence (DNA): TGTGCCAGCAGTGAAGGTGTTGGGGGGGAAAAACTGTTTTTT. Translation: CASSEGVGGEKLFF.

This clonotype is medium-sized (0.01 to 0.1%) within its sample. J is TRBJ1-5 and V is TRBV27; D ambiguous. Germline CDR1 is MNHEY and CDR2 is SMNVEV (reference sequence). The CDR3 contains 13 residues. V was shortened by 6 bases and J by 0 bases, with 6 bases between the two germline ends. The CDR3 DNA is TGTGCCAGCAGAAAGAATAGCAATCAGCCCCAGCATTTT. Its translation is CASRKNSNQPQHF.

This clonotype was observed many times. The CDR3 loop reads CASSSGTTAYEQYF. The CDR3 nucleotides read TGTGCCAGCAGCTCCGGGACTACCGCCTACGAGCAGTACTTC. The genes are TRBV11-2 and TRBJ2-7, with TRBD2 matching 7 bases. Trimming cost V 4 bases and J 2 bases; bases outside gene matches: 5. The CDR3 has 14 amino acids. In germline, CDR1 is SGHAT, CDR2 FQNNGV.

This clonotype was picked up many times. CDR3 bases: TGTGCCAGTAGTATAAGACAGGGGGCGCCTTATGGCTACACCTTC. This gives the protein CASSIRQGAPYGYTF. The chain combines TRBV19 with TRBJ1-2; 10 bases align to TRBD1. The germline CDR1 and CDR2 sequences are LNHDA and SQIVND (reference sequence). The CDR3 is 15 amino acids. V shed 2 bases, J shed 5 bases, and the junction held 5 bases outside the gene matches.

The V gene is TRBV10-3, the J gene TRBJ2-3; 8 bases are shared with TRBD1. After removal of 6 bases from V and 3 bases from J, the junction contained 5 bases not matched to a gene. The CDR3 length is 14 residues. Germline-derived CDR1 and CDR2 are ENHRY and SYGVKD. CDR3 protein: CAIRATGGTDTQYF. The CDR3 nucleotides are TGTGCCATCAGGGCCACAGGGGGGACAGATACGCAGTATTTT.